This T cell receptor (beta chain) was captured by sequencing in a study of T cells and Merkel cell carcinoma outcomes. Trimming removed 6 bases at V and 4 bases at J, with 9 bases between. The CDR3 has 11 residues. Germline CDR1 reads DFQATT; CDR2 reads SNEGSKA (reference sequence). Findings of the study overall: Repertoire plus T-cell density reportedly predicted Merkel cell carcinoma outcomes.

TCRdb's table, derived via immunoSEQ multiplex PCR, lists solely in-frame clones and lacks some. The sample has roughly 13,000 clones, roughly 90% seen once; the top ten hold about 2%. In regard to this clone: The antigen is not known.

Input material: tumor tissue from Merkel cell carcinoma. The rearrangement links TRBV20-1 to TRBJ1-2; tentative D call: TRBD1 (5 bases). The TCR originated in a human donor with Merkel cell carcinoma. The CDR3 is CSARDFYGYTF. DNA of the CDR3: TGCAGTGCGAGGGACTTCTATGGCTACACCTTC.